These T cell receptor beta chains were read from a single sample in a study of Ad26.COV2.S vaccination and SARS-CoV-2 variants. Assay: immunoSEQ multiplex PCR; the TCRdb copy retains only in-frame clones and omits some. Counted here are about 480,000 clones, around 88% occurring once; the ten biggest clones make up roughly 12%. This sample comprised peripheral blood, obtained in a trial of Ad26.COV2.S vaccine versus placebo. The receptors come from a person between 18 and 65 years old who received the Ad26.COV2.S COVID-19 vaccine or a placebo. CDR3s leave out the opening cysteine and the closing phenylalanine or tryptophan. Clone size is given for some rows only: seen once, a few or many times, or a class if the clone is expanded.

J,V,size,CDR3
TRBJ1-6,TRBV5-6,NA,ASSTRQGRFSPLH
TRBJ2-2,TRBV5-1,NA,ASSLGLAGVPGTGELF
TRBJ2-3,TRBV30,NA,AWSTLAGGTQY
TRBJ1-6,TRBV19,NA,ASSPRQGYNSPLH
TRBJ2-3,TRBV29-1,NA,SVEDGGRRNTDTQY
TRBJ2-7,TRBV7-2,NA,ASSVAGASDYEQY
TRBJ2-7,TRBV2,NA,ASSLTAWGEQY
TRBJ2-6,TRBV4-3,NA,ASSPSSGANVLT
TRBJ2-5,TRBV30,NA,AWSSHGGYRETQY
TRBJ2-5,TRBV14,NA,ASSHPPRRSREETQY
TRBJ2-3,TRBV20-1,NA,SASGTDTQY
TRBJ2-3,TRBV11-3,NA,ASSPSRGGGDTQY
TRBJ2-1,TRBV3-1/TRBV3-2,NA,ASSQPQGQGGNEQF
TRBJ2-2,TRBV9,NA,ASSVADWLAGAGELF
TRBJ2-2,TRBV7-2,NA,ASSFDRGNTGELF
TRBJ1-2,TRBV9,NA,ASSGRRGYT
TRBJ2-2,TRBV7-3,NA,ASSLNHGGELF
TRBJ2-1,TRBV6-2/TRBV6-3,NA,ASSYWGPGQF
TRBJ2-1,TRBV10-3,NA,AISGITGGSNEQF
TRBJ2-3,TRBV19,NA,ASSIGVGSTDTQY
TRBJ2-7,TRBV6-2/TRBV6-3,NA,ASSFPSFGVEQY
TRBJ1-5,TRBV27,NA,ASSPQQGGNQPQH
TRBJ2-2,TRBV7-3,NA,ASSPTTSHTGELF
TRBJ2-2,TRBV28,NA,ASSLGGAGELF
TRBJ2-1,TRBV27,NA,ASTRTSGNFEQF
TRBJ1-2,TRBV29-1,NA,SVVVGNGYT
TRBJ2-1,TRBV5-4,once,ASSTRTSGSSNEQF
TRBJ2-1,TRBV6-2/TRBV6-3,NA,ASSYRDNEQF
TRBJ2-2,TRBV7-9,many,ASRQQGIVNTGELF
TRBJ1-2,TRBV5-1,NA,ASRPGTEATYT
TRBJ2-4,TRBV27,NA,ASGPPDRVGIQY
TRBJ1-1,TRBV28,NA,ASSWGGTEAF
TRBJ2-7,TRBV3-1/TRBV3-2,NA,ASSQGLLGEQY
TRBJ1-3,TRBV6-2/TRBV6-3,NA,ASSNGQHSGNTIY
TRBJ2-1,TRBV7-9,once,ASSFSSAGDNEQF
TRBJ1-2,TRBV28,NA,ASSLWVGQGRGANYGYT
TRBJ2-1,TRBV24-1,NA,ATSAAWSYNEQF
TRBJ2-1,TRBV5-1,NA,ASSPKREAEF
TRBJ1-5,TRBV9,once,ASSRGPFDPQH
TRBJ2-5,TRBV5-6,NA,ASSLVWAGAQETQY
TRBJ2-3,TRBV7-2,NA,ASSSNLGDTQY
TRBJ1-6,TRBV5-1,NA,ASSLDSGQGGSPLH
TRBJ1-6,TRBV28,NA,ASSGQGWNSPLH
TRBJ2-7,TRBV4-1,once,ASSQGPGVEQY